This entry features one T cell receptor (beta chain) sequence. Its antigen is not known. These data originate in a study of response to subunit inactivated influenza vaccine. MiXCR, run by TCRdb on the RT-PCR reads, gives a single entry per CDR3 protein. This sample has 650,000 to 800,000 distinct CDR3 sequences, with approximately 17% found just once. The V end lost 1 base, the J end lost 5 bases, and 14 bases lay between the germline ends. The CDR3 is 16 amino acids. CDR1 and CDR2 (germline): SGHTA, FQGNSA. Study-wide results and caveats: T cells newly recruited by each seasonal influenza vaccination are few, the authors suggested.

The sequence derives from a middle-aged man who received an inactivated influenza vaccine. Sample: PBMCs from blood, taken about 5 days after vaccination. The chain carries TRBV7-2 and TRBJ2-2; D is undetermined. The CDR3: CASSLDGVTSTGELFF. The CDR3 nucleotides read TGTGCCAGCAGCTTAGATGGGGTGACGTCGACCGGGGAGCTGTTTTTT.